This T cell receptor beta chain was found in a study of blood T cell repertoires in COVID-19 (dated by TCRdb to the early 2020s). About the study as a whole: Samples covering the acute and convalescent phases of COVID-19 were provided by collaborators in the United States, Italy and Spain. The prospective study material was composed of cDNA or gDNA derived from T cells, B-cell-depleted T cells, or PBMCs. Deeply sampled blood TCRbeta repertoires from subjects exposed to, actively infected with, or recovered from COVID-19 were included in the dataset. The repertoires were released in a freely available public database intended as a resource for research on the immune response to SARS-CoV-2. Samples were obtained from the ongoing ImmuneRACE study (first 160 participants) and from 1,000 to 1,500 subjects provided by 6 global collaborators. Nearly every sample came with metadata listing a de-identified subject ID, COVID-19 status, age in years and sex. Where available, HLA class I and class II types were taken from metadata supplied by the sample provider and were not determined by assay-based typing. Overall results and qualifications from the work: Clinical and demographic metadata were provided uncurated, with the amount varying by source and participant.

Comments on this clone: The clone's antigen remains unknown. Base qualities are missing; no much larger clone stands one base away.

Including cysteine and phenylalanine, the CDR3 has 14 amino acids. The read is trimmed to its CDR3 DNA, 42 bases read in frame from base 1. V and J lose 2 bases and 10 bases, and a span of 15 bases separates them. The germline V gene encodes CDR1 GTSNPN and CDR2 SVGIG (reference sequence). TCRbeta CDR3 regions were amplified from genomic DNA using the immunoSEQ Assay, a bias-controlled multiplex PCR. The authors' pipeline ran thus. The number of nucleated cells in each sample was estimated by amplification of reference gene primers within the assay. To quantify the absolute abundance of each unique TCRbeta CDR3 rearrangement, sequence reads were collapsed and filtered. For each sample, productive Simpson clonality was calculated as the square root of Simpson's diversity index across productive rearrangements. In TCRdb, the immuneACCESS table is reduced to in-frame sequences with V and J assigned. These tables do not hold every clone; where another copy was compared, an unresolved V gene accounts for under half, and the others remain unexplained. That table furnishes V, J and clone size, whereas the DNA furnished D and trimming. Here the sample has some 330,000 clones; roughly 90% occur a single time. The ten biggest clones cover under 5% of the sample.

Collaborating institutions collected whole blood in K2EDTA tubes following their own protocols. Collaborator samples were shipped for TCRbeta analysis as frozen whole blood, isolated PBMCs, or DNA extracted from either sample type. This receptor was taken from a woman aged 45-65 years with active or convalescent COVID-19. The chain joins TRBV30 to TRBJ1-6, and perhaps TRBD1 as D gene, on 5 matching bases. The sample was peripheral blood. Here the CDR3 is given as CAWSQKPGRSPLHF. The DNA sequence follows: TGTGCCTGGAGTCAGAAGCCAGGGAGGTCACCCCTCCACTTT.